This paragraph reports one TCR beta chain. In TCRdb, the RACE reads were re-called with MiXCR into one record per CDR3 protein. This table holds 180,000 or so distinct CDR3 sequences, around 15% found once. The data were obtained in a study of human T cells and chemical hapten exposure. Time point of the sample: patch test 1, 2 weeks after DPC sensitization. As for treatment: therapeutic diphenylcyclopropenone sensitization with weekly scalp DPC. The CDR3 runs 15 residues. The V segment lost 6 bases and the J segment 4 bases; nucleotides outside the gene matches: 6. In germline, CDR1 is DFQATT, CDR2 SNEGSKA (reference sequence).

The TCR sequence derives from a woman between 25 and 40 years old with alopecia areata. Some clones in this sample may be carry-over from other donors' samples. The chain links TRBV20-1 to TRBJ2-5, with 15 bases lining up with TRBD2. Material: whole blood, obtained in connection with sensitization to the hapten diphenylcyclopropenone (DPC). The CDR3 region has the DNA TGCAGTGCCCTTAGGACTAGCGGGGGGGTAGAGACCCAGTACTTC. It yields the protein CSALRTSGGVETQYF.